Described below is a single T cell receptor (beta chain) sequence and its context. Using unique molecular identifiers, the investigators prepared the TCRbeta library. TCRdb fed the PCR reads into MiXCR, producing one record per CDR3 protein. The profile shows about 640,000 distinct CDR3 sequences, 16% of them singletons. The CDR3 loop spans 13 amino acids. V gave up 1 base and J gave up 14 bases; unmatched junction bases: 10. The sample originates from a study of T-cell reconstitution after alpha-beta-depleted transplantation in children. Sequencing used PBMCs from the stem cell graft donor, obtained from the stem cell graft. The chain has TRBV12-3 or TRBV12-4 and TRBJ1-2, with 7 bases fitting TRBD1. The TCR comes from a human donor who donated a stem cell graft to a child with acute myeloid leukemia. In nucleotides, the CDR3 is TGTGCCAGCAGTTTAGGGCTACAGGGGCTCAAGACCTTC. This translates into CASSLGLQGLKTF.